This TCR beta chain was captured in a study of cytomegalovirus exposure and HLA in healthy donors. The CDR3 runs to 15 residues. The V gene's germline CDR1 is MDHEN and CDR2 SYDVKM. This clone was observed a handful of times. As yet, its antigen is unknown. All the people who gave samples were healthy bone marrow donors. Likely unrecorded immune exposures existed in these nominally healthy donors. Study results and limitations: When a later analysis was performed, an Asian-associated ancestry cluster reportedly had fewer N-insertions than the approximately 690-donor mean.

A multiplex PCR was run with 60 Vbeta primers and 13 Jbeta primers. Clones were read by immunoSEQ multiplex PCR, and TCRdb kept only the in-frame ones, dropping some. Of about 200,000 clones detected, more than 65% appear once; the ten largest clones hold approximately 1.5%. The V gene is TRBV28, the J gene TRBJ2-5, with 10 bases matching TRBD1. The J call may be faulty, since TRBJ2-7 better matches the DNA end. The source is a man aged 45-60 years in good health and CMV-seronegative. What was sequenced was PBMCs. The CDR3 sequence: CASRGPGQGSHEQYF. The CDR3 bases are TGTGCCAGCAGAGGACCGGGACAGGGGTCCCACGAGCAGTACTTC.